This T cell receptor beta chain was observed in a study of blood T cell repertoires in COVID-19. Looking at the study overall: T cells, B-cell-depleted T cells, or PBMCs provided the cDNA or gDNA that served as material.

Methods used by the authors: Amplification with reference gene primers provided the estimates of nucleated cell counts. TCRdb's copy holds only in-frame clones and misses some; the assay was immunoSEQ multiplex PCR. V, J and clone size are taken as reported in that table, and D and trimming were inferred from the DNA itself. The sample comprises 70,000 to 95,000 clones, roughly nine tenths of which are singletons, and roughly 5.4% rests with the top ten. Germline V gives CDR1 SGHRS, CDR2 YFSETQ. The CDR3 spans 15 residues. Germline trimming cut 0 bases from V and 4 bases from J; bases unmatched to any gene: 1.

The clonotype originates from a woman of 80 years or more with active COVID-19. The sequenced sample consisted of peripheral blood. This chain connects TRBV5-1 to TRBJ2-6, with 7 bases that match TRBD2. DNA for the CDR3: TGCGCCAGCAGCTTGGCGGGGGGAGGGGCCAACGTCCTGACTTTC. It encodes CASSLAGGGANVLTF.